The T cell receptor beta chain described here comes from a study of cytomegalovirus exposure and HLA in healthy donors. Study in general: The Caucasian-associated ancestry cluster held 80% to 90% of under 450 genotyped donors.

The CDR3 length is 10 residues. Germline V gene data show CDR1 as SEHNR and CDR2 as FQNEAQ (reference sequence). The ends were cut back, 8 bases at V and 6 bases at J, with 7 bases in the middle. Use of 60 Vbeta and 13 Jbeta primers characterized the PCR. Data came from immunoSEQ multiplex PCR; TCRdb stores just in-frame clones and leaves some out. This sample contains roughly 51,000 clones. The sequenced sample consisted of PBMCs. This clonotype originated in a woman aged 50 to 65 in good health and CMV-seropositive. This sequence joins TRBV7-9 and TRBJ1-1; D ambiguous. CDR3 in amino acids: CASGEAEAFF. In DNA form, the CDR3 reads TGTGCCAGCGGTGAGGCTGAAGCTTTCTTT. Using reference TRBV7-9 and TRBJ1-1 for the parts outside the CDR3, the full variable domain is DTGVSQNPRHKITKRGQNVTFRCDPISEHNRLYWYRQTLGQGPEFLTYFQNEAQLEKSRLLSDRFSAERPKGSFSTLEIQRTEQGDSAMYLCASGEAEAFFGQGTRLTVV.